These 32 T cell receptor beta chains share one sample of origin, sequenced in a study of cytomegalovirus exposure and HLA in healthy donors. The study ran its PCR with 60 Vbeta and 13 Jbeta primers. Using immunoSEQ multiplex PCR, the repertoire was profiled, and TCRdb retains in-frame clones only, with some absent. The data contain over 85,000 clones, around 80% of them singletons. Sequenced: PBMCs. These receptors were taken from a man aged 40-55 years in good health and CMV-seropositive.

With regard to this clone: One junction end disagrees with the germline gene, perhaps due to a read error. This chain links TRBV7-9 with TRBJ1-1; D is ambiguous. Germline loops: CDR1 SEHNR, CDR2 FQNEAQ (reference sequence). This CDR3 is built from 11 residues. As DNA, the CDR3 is TGTTCCAGCAGTTTGAACTCGGAGGCTTTCTTT. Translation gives CSSSLNSEAFF.

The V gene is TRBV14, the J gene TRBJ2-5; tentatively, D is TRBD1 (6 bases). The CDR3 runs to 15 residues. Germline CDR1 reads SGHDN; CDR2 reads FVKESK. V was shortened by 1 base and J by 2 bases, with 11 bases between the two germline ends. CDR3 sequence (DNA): TGTGCCAGCAGCCAAGGGTGGACAGCACAAGAGACCCAGTACTTC. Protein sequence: CASSQGWTAQETQYF.

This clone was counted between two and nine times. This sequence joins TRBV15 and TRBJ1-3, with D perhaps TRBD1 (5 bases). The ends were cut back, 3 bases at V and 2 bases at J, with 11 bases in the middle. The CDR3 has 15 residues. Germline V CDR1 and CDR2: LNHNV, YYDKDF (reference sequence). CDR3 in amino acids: CATSRDRTTGNTIYF. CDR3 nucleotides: TGTGCCACCAGCAGGGATCGGACAACTGGAAACACCATATATTTT.

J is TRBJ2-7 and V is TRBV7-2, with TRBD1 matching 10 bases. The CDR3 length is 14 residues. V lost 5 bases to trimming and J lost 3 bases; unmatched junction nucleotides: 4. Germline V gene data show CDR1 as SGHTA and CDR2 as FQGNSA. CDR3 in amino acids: CASSPRDRGYEQYF. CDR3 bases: TGTGCCAGCAGCCCGCGGGACAGGGGCTACGAGCAGTACTTC.

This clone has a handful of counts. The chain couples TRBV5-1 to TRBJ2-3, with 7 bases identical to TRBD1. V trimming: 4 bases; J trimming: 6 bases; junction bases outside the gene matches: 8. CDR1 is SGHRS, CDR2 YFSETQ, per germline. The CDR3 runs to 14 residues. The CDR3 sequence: CASSETGSGDTQYF. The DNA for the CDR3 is TGCGCCAGCAGCGAGACAGGGTCGGGCGATACGCAGTATTTT.

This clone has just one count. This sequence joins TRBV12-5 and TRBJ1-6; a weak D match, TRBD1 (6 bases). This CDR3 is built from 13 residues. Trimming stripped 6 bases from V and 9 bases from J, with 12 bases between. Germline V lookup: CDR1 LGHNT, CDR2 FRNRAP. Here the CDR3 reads CASGREGGSPLHF. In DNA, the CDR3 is TGTGCTAGTGGCAGGGAGGGGGGTTCACCCCTCCACTTT.

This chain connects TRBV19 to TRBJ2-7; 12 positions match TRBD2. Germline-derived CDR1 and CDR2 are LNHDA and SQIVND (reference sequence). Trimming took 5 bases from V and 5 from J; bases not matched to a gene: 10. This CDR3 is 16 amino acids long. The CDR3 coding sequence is TGTGCCAGTAGTGCCTTCCCTAGCGGGAGGGCTCACGAGCAGTACTTC. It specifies CASSAFPSGRAHEQYF.

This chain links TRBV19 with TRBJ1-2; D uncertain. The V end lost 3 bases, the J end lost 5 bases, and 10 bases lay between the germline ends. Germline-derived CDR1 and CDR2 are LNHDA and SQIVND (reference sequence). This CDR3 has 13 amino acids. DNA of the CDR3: TGTGCCAGTAGTATGGAGGGTAGTTATGGCTACACCTTC. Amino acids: CASSMEGSYGYTF.

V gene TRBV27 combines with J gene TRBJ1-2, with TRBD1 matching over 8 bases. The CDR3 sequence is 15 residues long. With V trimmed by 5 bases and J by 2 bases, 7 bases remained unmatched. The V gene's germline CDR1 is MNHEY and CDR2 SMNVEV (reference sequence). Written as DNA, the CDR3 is TGTGCCAGCAGTCCGAGGACAGGGTTAAACTATGGCTACACCTTC. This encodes CASSPRTGLNYGYTF.

The CDR3 is CASSLNRGTGELFF. In nucleotides, the CDR3 is TGTGCCAGCAGCTTAAACCGGGGGACCGGGGAGCTGTTTTTT. The chain couples TRBV7-9 to TRBJ2-2; weak D call: TRBD2 (6 bases). V lost 2 bases and J 5 bases, leaving 9 bases between the germline ends. Germline V lookup: CDR1 SEHNR, CDR2 FQNEAQ (reference sequence). There are 14 residues in the CDR3.

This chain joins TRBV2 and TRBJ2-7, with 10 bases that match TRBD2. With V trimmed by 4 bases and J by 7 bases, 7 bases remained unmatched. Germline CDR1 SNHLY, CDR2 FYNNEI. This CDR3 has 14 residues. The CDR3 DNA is TGTGCCAGCAGTGTTCTAGCGGGAGAGGGTGAGCAGTACTTC. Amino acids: CASSVLAGEGEQYF.

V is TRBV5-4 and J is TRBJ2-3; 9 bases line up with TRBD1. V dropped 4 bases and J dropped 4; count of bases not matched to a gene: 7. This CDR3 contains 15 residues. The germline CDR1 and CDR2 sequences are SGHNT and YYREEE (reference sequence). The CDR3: CASSEGGQGSDTQYF. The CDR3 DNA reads TGTGCCAGCAGCGAGGGTGGACAGGGGTCAGATACGCAGTATTTT.

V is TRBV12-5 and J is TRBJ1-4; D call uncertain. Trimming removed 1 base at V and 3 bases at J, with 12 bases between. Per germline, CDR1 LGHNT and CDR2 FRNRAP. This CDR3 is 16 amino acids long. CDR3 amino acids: CASGLGEGWANEKLFF. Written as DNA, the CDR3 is TGTGCTAGTGGTTTGGGAGAGGGCTGGGCTAATGAAAAACTGTTTTTT.

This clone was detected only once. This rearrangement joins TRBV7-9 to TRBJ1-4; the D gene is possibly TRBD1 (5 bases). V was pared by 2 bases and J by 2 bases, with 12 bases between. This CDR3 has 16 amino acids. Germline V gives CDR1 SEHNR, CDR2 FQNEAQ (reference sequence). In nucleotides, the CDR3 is TGTGCCAGCAGCTTAATGGGGGGGACGACTAATGAAAAACTGTTTTTT. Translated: CASSLMGGTTNEKLFF.

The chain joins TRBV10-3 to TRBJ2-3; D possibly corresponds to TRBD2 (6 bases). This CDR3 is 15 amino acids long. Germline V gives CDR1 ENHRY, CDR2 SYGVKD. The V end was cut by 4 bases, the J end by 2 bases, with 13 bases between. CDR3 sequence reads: CAISGGSGYTDTQYF. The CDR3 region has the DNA TGTGCCATCAGTGGTGGTAGCGGTTACACAGATACGCAGTATTTT.

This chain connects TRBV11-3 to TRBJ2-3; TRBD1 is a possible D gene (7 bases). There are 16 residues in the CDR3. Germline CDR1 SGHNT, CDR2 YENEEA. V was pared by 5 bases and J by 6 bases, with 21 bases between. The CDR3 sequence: CASSPRGGGTADTQYF. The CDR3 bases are TGTGCCAGCAGCCCCCGAGGGGGCGGGACAGCCGATACGCAGTATTTT.

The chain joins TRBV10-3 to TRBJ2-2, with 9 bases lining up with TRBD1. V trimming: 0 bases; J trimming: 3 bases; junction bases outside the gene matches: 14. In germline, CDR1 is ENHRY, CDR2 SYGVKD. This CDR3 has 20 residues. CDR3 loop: CAISESNRGPMAGDTGELFF. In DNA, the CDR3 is TGTGCCATCAGTGAGTCCAACAGGGGGCCGATGGCGGGAGACACCGGGGAGCTGTTTTTT.

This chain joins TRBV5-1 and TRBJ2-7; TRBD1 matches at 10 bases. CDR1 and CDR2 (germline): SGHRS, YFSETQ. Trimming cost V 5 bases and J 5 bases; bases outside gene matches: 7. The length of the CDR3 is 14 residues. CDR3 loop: CASRTSGTGDEQYF. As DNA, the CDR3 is TGCGCCAGCAGGACCTCCGGGACAGGGGACGAGCAGTACTTC.

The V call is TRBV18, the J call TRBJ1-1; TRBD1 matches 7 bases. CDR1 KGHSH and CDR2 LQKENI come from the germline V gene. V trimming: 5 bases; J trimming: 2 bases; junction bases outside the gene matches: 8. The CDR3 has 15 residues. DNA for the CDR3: TGTGCCAGCTCAATCCAGGGGGACTTCAACACTGAAGCTTTCTTT. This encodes CASSIQGDFNTEAFF.

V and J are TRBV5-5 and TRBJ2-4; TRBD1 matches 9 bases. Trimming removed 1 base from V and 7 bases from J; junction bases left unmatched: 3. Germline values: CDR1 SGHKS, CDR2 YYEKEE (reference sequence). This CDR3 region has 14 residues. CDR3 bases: TGTGCCAGCAGCTTGACAGGGGGCGAGAACATTCAGTACTTC. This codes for CASSLTGGENIQYF.

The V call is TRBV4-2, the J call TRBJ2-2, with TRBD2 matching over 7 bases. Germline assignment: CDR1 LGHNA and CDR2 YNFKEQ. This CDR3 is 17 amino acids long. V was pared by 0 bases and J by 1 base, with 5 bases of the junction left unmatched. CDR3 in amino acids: CASSQDPSGLNTGELFF. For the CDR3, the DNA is TGTGCCAGCAGCCAAGATCCTAGCGGATTGAACACCGGGGAGCTGTTTTTT.

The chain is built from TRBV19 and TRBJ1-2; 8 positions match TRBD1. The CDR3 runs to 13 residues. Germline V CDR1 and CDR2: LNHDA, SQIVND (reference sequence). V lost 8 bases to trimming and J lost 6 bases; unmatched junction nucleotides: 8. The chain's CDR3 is CASFSRTGHGYTF. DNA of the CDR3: TGTGCCAGTTTCTCTCGGACAGGGCATGGCTACACCTTC.

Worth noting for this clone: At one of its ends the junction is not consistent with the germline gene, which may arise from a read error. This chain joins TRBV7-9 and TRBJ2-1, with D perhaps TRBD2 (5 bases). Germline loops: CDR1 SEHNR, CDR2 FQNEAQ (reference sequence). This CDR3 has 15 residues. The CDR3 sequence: CSSSLARGGYNEQFF. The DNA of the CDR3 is TGTTCCAGCAGCTTAGCCCGTGGAGGTTACAATGAGCAGTTCTTC. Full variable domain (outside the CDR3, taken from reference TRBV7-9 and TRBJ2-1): DTGVSQNPRHKITKRGQNVTFRCDPISEHNRLYWYRQTLGQGPEFLTYFQNEAQLEKSRLLSDRFSAERPKGSFSTLEIQRTEQGDSAMYLCSSSLARGGYNEQFFGPGTRLTVL.

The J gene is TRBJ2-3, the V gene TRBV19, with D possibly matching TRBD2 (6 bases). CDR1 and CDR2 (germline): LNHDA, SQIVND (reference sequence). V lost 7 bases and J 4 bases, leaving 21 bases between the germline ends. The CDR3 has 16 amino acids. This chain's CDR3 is CASTSRDPARADTQYF. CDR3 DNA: TGTGCCAGTACCTCGCGGGACCCGGCGCGCGCAGATACGCAGTATTTT.

The CDR3 sequence is CSVERQGNTEAFF. DNA of the CDR3: TGCAGCGTTGAAAGGCAGGGGAACACTGAAGCTTTCTTT. The gene calls are TRBV29-1 and TRBJ1-1; TRBD1 is a possible D gene (5 bases). The CDR3 has 13 amino acids. Germline V gene lookup returns CDR1 SQVTM and CDR2 ANQGSEA. V dropped 2 bases and J dropped 1 base, with 8 bases sitting between them.

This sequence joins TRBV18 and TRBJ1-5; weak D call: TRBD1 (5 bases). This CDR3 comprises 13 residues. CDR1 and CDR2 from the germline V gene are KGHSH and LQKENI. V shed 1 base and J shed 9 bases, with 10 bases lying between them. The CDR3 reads CASSPRREAPQHF. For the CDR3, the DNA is TGTGCCAGCTCACCACGCAGGGAGGCGCCCCAGCATTTT.

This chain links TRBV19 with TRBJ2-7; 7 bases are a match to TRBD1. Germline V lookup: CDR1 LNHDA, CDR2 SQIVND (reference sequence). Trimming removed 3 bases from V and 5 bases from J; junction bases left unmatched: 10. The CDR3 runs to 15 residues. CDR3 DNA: TGTGCCAGTAGTATCTGGAACACAGGGGACAACGAGCAGTACTTC. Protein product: CASSIWNTGDNEQYF.

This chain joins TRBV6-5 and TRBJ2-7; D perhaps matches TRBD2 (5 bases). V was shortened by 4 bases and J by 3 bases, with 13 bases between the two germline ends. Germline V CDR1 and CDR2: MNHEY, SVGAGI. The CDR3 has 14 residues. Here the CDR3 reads CASSFPGRGYEQYF. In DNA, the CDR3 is TGTGCCAGCAGTTTCCCGGGGAGAGGCTACGAGCAGTACTTC.

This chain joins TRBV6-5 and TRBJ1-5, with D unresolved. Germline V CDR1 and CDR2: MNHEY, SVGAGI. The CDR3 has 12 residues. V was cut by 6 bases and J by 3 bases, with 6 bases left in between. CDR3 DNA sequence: TGTGCCAGCAGGGGCCCCAATCAGCCCCAGCATTTT. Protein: CASRGPNQPQHF.

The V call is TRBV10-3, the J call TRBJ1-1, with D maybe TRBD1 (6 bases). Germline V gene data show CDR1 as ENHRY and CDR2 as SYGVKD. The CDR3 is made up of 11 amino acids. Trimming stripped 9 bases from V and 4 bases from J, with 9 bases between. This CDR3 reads CAIRGGTEAFF. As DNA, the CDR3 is TGTGCCATTAGGGGGGGCACTGAAGCTTTCTTT.

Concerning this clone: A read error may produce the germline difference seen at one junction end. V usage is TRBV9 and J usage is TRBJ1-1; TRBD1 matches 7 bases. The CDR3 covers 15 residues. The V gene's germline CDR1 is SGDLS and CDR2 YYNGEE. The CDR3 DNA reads TGTGCCAGCAGCTCTGCGGGACAGATGAACACTGAAGTTTTCTTT. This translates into CASSSAGQMNTEVFF.

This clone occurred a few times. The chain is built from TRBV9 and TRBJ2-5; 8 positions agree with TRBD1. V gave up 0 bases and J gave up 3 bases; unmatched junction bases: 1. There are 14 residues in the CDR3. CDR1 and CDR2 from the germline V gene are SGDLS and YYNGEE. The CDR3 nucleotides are TGTGCCAGCAGCGTAGGGGACAGGAAAGAGACCCAGTACTTC. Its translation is CASSVGDRKETQYF.